This TCR beta chain comes out of a study of shared clonotypes between healthy human individuals. Study background: Donor ages ranged 18 to 49 years: a couple of women, a few men. Plates per donor: three CD4 naive, three CD4 memory, two CD8 naive, one CD8 memory.

Study observations and caveats: Unshared clonotypes carried lower generation probabilities than those common to all four donors.

This clone was seen once. Its antigen is currently unknown. This CDR3 region has 13 residues. The V gene's germline CDR1 is SQVTM and CDR2 ANQGSEA. The V gene end was trimmed by 5 bases and the J gene end by 3 bases; junction bases not matched to a gene: 6. Sequencing used immunoSEQ multiplex PCR; TCRdb keeps in-frame clones, though not all of them. The sample includes more than 2 million clones, just under 95% of them seen just once. CD45RO negativity and positive selection for CCR7 defined naive CD8 cells, a population that excluded terminally differentiated effector memory CD45RA+ cells. Healthy adults negative for HIV, lacking recent acute infections or vaccinations, served as donors.

The V and J genes are TRBV29-1 and TRBJ1-1, with TRBD1 matching 7 bases. The sequenced sample was naive CD8+ T cells from PBMCs. The sequence came from a young man in good health. Some clones in this sample may be carry-over from other donors' samples. The CDR3 coding sequence is TGCAGCGTTAGCCAGGGGGGGGACACTGAAGCTTTCTTT. Translating it yields CSVSQGGDTEAFF.